This T cell receptor (beta chain) appears in the sequencing data of a study of cytomegalovirus exposure and HLA in healthy donors. General study points: Within the data, a cluster of highly shared sequence variants was likely a sequencing artifact. Reportedly, diagnosis of cytomegalovirus status by the classifier showed high specificity and sensitivity.

Points on this clone: Antigen unknown.

Donors were ostensibly healthy at sampling, although undocumented immune exposures were probable. With 60 Vbeta and 13 Jbeta primers, the PCR was carried out. Data came from immunoSEQ multiplex PCR; TCRdb stores just in-frame clones and leaves some out. The table shows 200,000 to 250,000 clones, with over 75% occurring only once. J lost 2 bases, V lost 3 bases, and 16 bases had no gene match. The CDR3 length is 17 residues. CDR1 is GTSNPN and CDR2 is SVGIG in the germline V gene (reference sequence). The TCR sequence derives from a man aged 18 to 35 in good health and CMV-seronegative. Sequenced: PBMCs. The chain joins TRBV30 to TRBJ2-7; 7 bases are shared with TRBD1. For the CDR3, the DNA is TGTGCCTGGAGAAACCTTCTATGGACAGGTCGCACCTACGAGCAGTACTTC. It translates to CAWRNLLWTGRTYEQYF.